Listed here are 18 T cell receptor beta chains from one sample, sequenced in a study of T cells after yellow fever vaccination. MiXCR, run by TCRdb on the 5' RACE reads, gives a single entry per CDR3 protein. The sample has 300,000 to 350,000 distinct CDR3 sequences, approximately 3.9% seen once; the top ten hold 24%. The sample here was PBMCs, taken 5 days after the yellow fever booster vaccination. These receptors all stem from a man between 18 and 35 years old who received the YFV17D yellow fever vaccine.

This clonotype was counted only a few times. The genes are TRBV5-4 and TRBJ1-2; D is ambiguous. Germline V gene lookup returns CDR1 SGHNT and CDR2 YYREEE (reference sequence). The CDR3 extends over 14 amino acids. V lost 4 bases to trimming and J lost 5 bases, with 15 bases between them. This CDR3 reads CASSPTPDPYGYTF. In DNA form, the CDR3 reads TGTGCCAGCAGCCCGACCCCGGACCCGTATGGCTACACCTTC.

The genes are TRBV5-1 and TRBJ2-3, with 8 bases matching TRBD1. In germline, CDR1 is SGHRS, CDR2 YFSETQ. Trimming took 4 bases from V and 2 from J; bases not matched to a gene: 6. This CDR3 has 15 amino acids. In nucleotides, the CDR3 is TGCGCCAGCAGCGTTCGGGACAGGTACACAGATACGCAGTATTTT. This codes for CASSVRDRYTDTQYF.

This clonotype was found many times. The rearrangement joins TRBV4-3 to TRBJ2-6; D call uncertain. The CDR3 sequence is 14 residues long. Germline V gives CDR1 LGHNA, CDR2 YSLEER. Trimming took off 1 base at V and 3 bases at J, with 4 bases between the two ends. The CDR3 bases are TGCGCCAGCAGCCAAGGAAATGGGGCCAACGTCCTGACTTTC. This encodes CASSQGNGANVLTF.

This clonotype was seen only a few times. The chain carries TRBV7-6 and TRBJ1-2; TRBD1 matches at 12 bases. The germline V gene has CDR1 SGHVS and CDR2 FNYEAQ. J lost 6 bases, V lost 11 bases, and 4 bases had no gene match. The CDR3 runs to 12 residues. CDR3 sequence (DNA): TGTGCCGGGGACAGGGGGCCGGATGGCTACACCTTC. Its translation: CAGDRGPDGYTF.

The table lists this clonotype with a few counts. The rearrangement uses TRBV7-2 and TRBJ2-5; TRBD2 aligns across 8 bases. Germline V gene lookup returns CDR1 SGHTA and CDR2 FQGNSA. J was trimmed by 8 bases and V by 1 base; bases with no gene match: 6. CDR3 length: 14 amino acids. The CDR3 nucleotides are TGTGCCAGCAGCTTAGGGACTAGCTTGAAAACCCAGTACTTC. This codes for CASSLGTSLKTQYF.

In this sample, this clonotype turned up many times. This sequence joins TRBV4-3 and TRBJ2-2; weak D call: TRBD1 (6 bases). This CDR3 comprises 15 residues. Trimming removed 0 bases from V and 2 bases from J, with 7 bases in between. The germline gives CDR1 LGHNA, CDR2 YSLEER. DNA of the CDR3: TGCGCCAGCAGCCAAGAACAGGGAAACACCGGGGAGCTGTTTTTT. Its protein product is CASSQEQGNTGELFF.

The V call is TRBV5-1, the J call TRBJ2-1; tentatively, D is TRBD2 (6 bases). CDR3 length equals 15 residues. Deletions cut 2 bases from V and 4 bases from J, with 13 bases between. From germline, CDR1 is SGHRS and CDR2 YFSETQ. The chain's CDR3 is CASSFRPSEYNEQFF. Here the CDR3 DNA reads TGCGCCAGCAGCTTTCGGCCTAGCGAGTACAATGAGCAGTTCTTC. Combining the CDR3 with reference TRBV5-1 and TRBJ2-1 gives the whole variable domain KAGVTQTPRYLIKTRGQQVTLSCSPISGHRSVSWYQQTPGQGLQFLFEYFSETQRNKGNFPGRFSGRQFSNSRSEMNVSTLELGDSALYLCASSFRPSEYNEQFFGPGTRLTVL.

This clonotype was seen a few times. The chain recombines TRBV5-1 with TRBJ2-1, with D uncertain. The CDR3 runs to 16 residues. V was clipped by 4 bases and J by 2 bases, with 16 bases between them. Per germline, CDR1 SGHRS and CDR2 YFSETQ. CDR3 nucleotides: TGCGCCAGCAGCCCCCTGGTGGGGAAAGCCTACAATGAGCAGTTCTTC. The encoded protein is CASSPLVGKAYNEQFF.

This clonotype was observed a handful of times. The chain couples TRBV7-9 to TRBJ1-1, with a possible D match to TRBD1 (5 bases). Trimming removed 6 bases from V and 1 base from J, with 15 bases in between. There are 15 residues in the CDR3. Germline V CDR1 and CDR2: SEHNR, FQNEAQ (reference sequence). CDR3 region: CASRDQGSGNTEAFF. CDR3 in DNA: TGTGCCAGCAGAGACCAGGGTTCCGGGAACACTGAAGCTTTCTTT.

The chain uses TRBV13 and TRBJ2-7; D is ambiguous. Trimming stripped 5 bases from V and 5 bases from J, with 10 bases between. The germline V gene has CDR1 PRHDT and CDR2 FYEKMQ (reference sequence). The CDR3 extends over 12 amino acids. The CDR3: CASSQGPNEQYF. DNA of the CDR3: TGTGCCAGCAGCCAAGGACCAAACGAGCAGTACTTC.

This clonotype was detected a few times. The chain combines TRBV5-1 with TRBJ2-7; TRBD2 aligns across 9 bases. J lost 3 bases, V lost 2 bases, and 6 bases had no gene match. The germline V gene encodes CDR1 SGHRS and CDR2 YFSETQ. The CDR3 length is 15 residues. In DNA, the CDR3 is TGCGCCAGCAGCTTCGCAGCGGGGGGACTCTACGAGCAGTACGTC. This sequence encodes CASSFAAGGLYEQYV.

V gene TRBV19 combines with J gene TRBJ2-3, with D tentatively TRBD2 (7 bases). V was shortened by 11 bases and J by 2 bases, with 14 bases between the two germline ends. CDR3 size: 13 residues. CDR1 is LNHDA, CDR2 SQIVND, per germline (reference sequence). The CDR3 DNA is TGTGCCCCTACGGGGGGCAACACAGATACGCAGTATTTT. Translated, it gives CAPTGGNTDTQYF.

In its sample, this clonotype was seen many times. The chain carries TRBV12-3 or TRBV12-4 and TRBJ1-4, with 7 bases fitting TRBD1. This CDR3 comprises 13 residues. Trimming removed 6 bases from V and 4 bases from J; junction bases left unmatched: 2. The CDR3 DNA is TGTGCCAGCAGACAGGGGTTTAATGAAAAACTGTTTTTT. It is translated as CASRQGFNEKLFF.

This clonotype came up many times. This sequence joins TRBV29-1 and TRBJ2-3, with 8 bases lining up with TRBD1. Germline assignment: CDR1 SQVTM and CDR2 ANQGSEA. V lost 4 bases, J lost 0 bases, and 6 bases stayed unmatched. The CDR3 runs to 15 residues. In DNA form, the CDR3 reads TGCAGCGTTGTTCCGGGACAGGAGAGCACAGATACGCAGTATTTT. Residues: CSVVPGQESTDTQYF.

This clonotype has ten or more counts. The chain employs TRBV5-1 and TRBJ2-3; tentatively, D is TRBD2 (5 bases). This CDR3 spans 14 amino acids. Germline V lookup: CDR1 SGHRS, CDR2 YFSETQ. The germline V and J ends were trimmed by 0 bases and 5 bases, with 10 bases remaining between them. The CDR3: CASSLAGVEDTQYF. The CDR3 nucleotides are TGCGCCAGCAGCTTGGCCGGGGTCGAAGATACGCAGTATTTT.

This clonotype occurred a few times. This chain links TRBV5-7 with TRBJ1-5, with D perhaps matching TRBD1 (5 bases). TRBV5-7 is flagged as an ORF with uncertain function. Trimming shortened V by 4 bases and J by 0 bases, and 11 bases separated the two germline ends. The CDR3 has 15 residues. The DNA for the CDR3 is TGTGCCAGCAGCCGTGAGAGGGGTAGCAATCAGCCCCAGCATTTT. It translates to CASSRERGSNQPQHF.

This clonotype has ten or more counts. The V gene is TRBV7-9, the J gene TRBJ2-5, with D unresolved. Trimming stripped 1 base from V and 5 bases from J, with 14 bases between. This CDR3 is built from 15 residues. The V gene's germline CDR1 is SEHNR and CDR2 FQNEAQ (reference sequence). In nucleotides, the CDR3 is TGTGCCAGCAGCTTAGATCGGCACCTAGGGGAGACCCAGTACTTC. Protein sequence: CASSLDRHLGETQYF.

This clonotype has just a few counts. The chain recombines TRBV7-2 with TRBJ1-1, with D possibly TRBD1 on 5 matching bases. Trimming took off 1 base at V and 8 bases at J, with 14 bases between the two ends. The CDR3 is 14 residues long. CDR1 and CDR2 from the germline V gene are SGHTA and FQGNSA. DNA of the CDR3: TGTGCCAGCAGCTTAGTGGTCAGGGAATCGGAAGCTTTCTTT. Residues: CASSLVVRESEAFF. Full variable domain (rest looked up from reference TRBV7-2 and TRBJ1-1): GAGVSQSPSNKVTEKGKDVELRCDPISGHTALYWYRQSLGQGLEFLIYFQGNSAPDKSGLPSDRFSAERTGGSVSTLTIQRTQQEDSAVYLCASSLVVRESEAFFGQGTRLTVV.